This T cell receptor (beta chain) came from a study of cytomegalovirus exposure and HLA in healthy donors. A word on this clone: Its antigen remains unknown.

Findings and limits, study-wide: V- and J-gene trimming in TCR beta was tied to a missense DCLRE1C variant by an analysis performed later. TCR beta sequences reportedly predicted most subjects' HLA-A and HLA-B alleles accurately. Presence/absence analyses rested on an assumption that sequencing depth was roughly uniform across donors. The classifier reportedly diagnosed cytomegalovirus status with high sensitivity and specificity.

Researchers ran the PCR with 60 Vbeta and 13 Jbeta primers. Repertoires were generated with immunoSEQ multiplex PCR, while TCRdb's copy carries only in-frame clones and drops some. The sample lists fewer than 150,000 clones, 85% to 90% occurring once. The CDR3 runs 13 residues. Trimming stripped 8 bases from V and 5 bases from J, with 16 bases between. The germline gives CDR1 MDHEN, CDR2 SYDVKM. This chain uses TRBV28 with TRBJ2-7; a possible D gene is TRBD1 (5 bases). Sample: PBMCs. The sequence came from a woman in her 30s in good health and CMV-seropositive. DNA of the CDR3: TGTGCCAGCCTCCAGCAGGGCGGCAACGAGCAGTACTTC. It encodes CASLQQGGNEQYF.